Sequencing of this TCR beta chain was carried out in a study of T cell responses to AZD1222 COVID-19 vaccine. General study findings and limits: Spike-specific TCR breadth and depth rose after two AZD1222 doses.

TCRdb's copy holds only in-frame clones and misses some; the assay was immunoSEQ multiplex PCR. The sample contains 100,000 to 150,000 clones, roughly 90% of which appear only once. The length of the CDR3 is 15 residues. V was shortened by 5 bases and J by 7 bases, with 18 bases between the two germline ends. Germline values: CDR1 SQVTM, CDR2 ANQGSEA. As for this clone: The antigen is undetermined.

This specimen was peripheral blood, taken on day 0 of AZD1222 vaccination. The receptor was derived from an adult in good health. The chain recombines TRBV29-1 with TRBJ1-6, with D perhaps TRBD1 (5 bases). The CDR3 coding sequence is TGCAGCGTTTCGGAGGGACCCGGGAGAAATTCACCCCTCCACTTT. This codes for CSVSEGPGRNSPLHF.